One and the same sample provided the 21 T cell receptor beta chains below, sequenced in a study of T cell repertoires in cytomegalovirus infection (dated by TCRdb to the late 2010s). The listed sequencing device is Illumina HiSeq 1500. TCRdb passed the public sequencing reads through fastp at Q25 and MiXCR, retaining productive beta sequences. Rows are unified per CDR3 protein, each entry keeping the most common DNA and genes. For this sample there are under 800,000 distinct CDR3 sequences; about 24% appear just once. Roughly 8% of the sample comes from the top ten. Sequencing was done on a sample of CD8+ T cells from PBMCs. Every receptor here comes from a human donor in good health (CMV status not recorded). Some clones in this sample may be carry-over from other donors' samples.

The sample holds one count of this clonotype. A read error may be the cause here, since a much bigger clone is one base away. The rearrangement links TRBV7-9 to TRBJ2-5; D not resolved. Trimming pared 2 bases from V and 1 base from J, leaving 11 bases between. Germline CDR1 reads SEHNR; CDR2 reads FQNEAQ (reference sequence). This CDR3 has 15 amino acids. CDR3 protein: CASSLRTRTQETQYF. CDR3 in DNA: TGTGCCAGCAGCTTACGCACCAGGACCCAAGAGACCCAGTACTTC.

This clonotype showed up just a few times. The chain employs TRBV2 and TRBJ2-5; 7 bases are shared with TRBD1. The length of the CDR3 is 13 residues. Germline assignment: CDR1 SNHLY and CDR2 FYNNEI. The V segment lost 6 bases and the J segment 4 bases; nucleotides outside the gene matches: 5. The chain's CDR3 is CASRPRDRETQYF. Written as DNA, the CDR3 is TGTGCCAGCAGACCCAGGGACAGAGAGACCCAGTACTTC.

The V and J genes are TRBV24-1 and TRBJ2-1; no definite D call. Germline CDR1 KGHDR, CDR2 SFDVKD. V was clipped by 7 bases and J by 9 bases, with 18 bases between them. The CDR3 runs to 14 residues. CDR3 sequence reads: CATSNKPHNGEQFF. The CDR3 DNA is TGTGCCACCAGCAACAAACCCCACAATGGTGAGCAGTTCTTC.

This chain joins TRBV11-2 and TRBJ2-3; 8 nucleotides line up with TRBD1. With 7 bases clipped from V and 1 base from J, the junction kept 7 bases outside the gene matches. This CDR3 has 15 residues. Germline CDR1 reads SGHAT; CDR2 reads FQNNGV. The CDR3 is CASMPVDRGTDTQYF. The CDR3 DNA sequence: TGTGCCAGCATGCCGGTGGACAGGGGCACAGATACGCAGTATTTT.

This clonotype occurred once. The chain joins TRBV7-9 to TRBJ2-7, with TRBD1 matching 11 bases. Germline lookup yields CDR1 SEHNR and CDR2 FQNEAQ (reference sequence). The CDR3 has 14 amino acids. After removal of 5 bases from V and 3 bases from J, the junction contained 3 bases not matched to a gene. The CDR3 sequence is CASSADRGHYEQYV. CDR3 bases: TGTGCCAGCAGCGCGGACAGGGGGCACTACGAGCAGTACGTC.

This clonotype was recorded at least ten times. The V call is TRBV6-5, the J call TRBJ1-1, with 8 bases lining up with TRBD1. The germline gives CDR1 MNHEY, CDR2 SVGAGI. The CDR3 has 14 residues. Losses at the gene ends were 4 bases for V and 7 bases for J; bases not matched to a gene: 8. The CDR3 spells CASSSLDREGEAFF. In DNA form, the CDR3 reads TGTGCCAGCAGTTCCTTGGACAGGGAGGGTGAAGCTTTCTTT.

This clonotype was counted only a few times. This chain links TRBV2 with TRBJ2-5; 8 positions match TRBD1. Per germline, CDR1 SNHLY and CDR2 FYNNEI. This CDR3 comprises 17 residues. Germline trimming cut 5 bases from V and 2 bases from J; bases unmatched to any gene: 13. CDR3: CASSKTDRAHDQETQYF. The CDR3 DNA sequence: TGTGCCAGCAGTAAGACGGACAGGGCCCATGATCAAGAGACCCAGTACTTC.

A note on this clonotype: The junction differs from germline at one of its ends, possibly a read error. V gene TRBV7-9 combines with J gene TRBJ2-2; TRBD1 matches at 7 bases. Germline V gives CDR1 SEHNR, CDR2 FQNEAQ (reference sequence). CDR3 length equals 12 residues. This chain's CDR3 is CASSLGGGDWIF. Here the CDR3 DNA reads TGTGCCAGCAGCTTAGGAGGGGGCGATTGGATTTTT. The full variable domain, its missing parts supplied by reference TRBV7-9 and TRBJ2-2, is DTGVSQNPRHKITKRGQNVTFRCDPISEHNRLYWYRQTLGQGPEFLTYFQNEAQLEKSRLLSDRFSAERPKGSFSTLEIQRTEQGDSAMYLCASSLGGGDWIFGEGSRLTVL.

V gene TRBV10-3 combines with J gene TRBJ1-3; the match to TRBD1 covers 9 bases. Trimming removed 6 bases from V and 2 bases from J; junction bases left unmatched: 5. The length of the CDR3 is 15 residues. CDR1 ENHRY and CDR2 SYGVKD come from the germline V gene. The DNA for the CDR3 is TGTGCCATCAGAACAGGGGGCTTCGCTGGAAACACCATATATTTT. This encodes CAIRTGGFAGNTIYF.

The rearrangement joins TRBV28 to TRBJ1-1; maybe TRBD1 (5 bases). The V end lost 5 bases, the J end lost 11 bases, and 12 bases lay between the germline ends. Per germline, CDR1 MDHEN and CDR2 SYDVKM. The CDR3 length is 11 residues. CDR3 in DNA: TGTGCCAGCAGTACTTGGGGGGACGCTTTCTTT. Its translation is CASSTWGDAFF.

This clonotype was detected a few times. The chain recombines TRBV7-9 with TRBJ1-2; D not resolved. Trimming took 3 bases from V and 0 from J, leaving 5 bases between them. Germline V gives CDR1 SEHNR, CDR2 FQNEAQ (reference sequence). The CDR3 is made up of 13 amino acids. As DNA, the CDR3 is TGTGCCAGCAGCTTTCCTTCTAACTATGGCTACACCTTC. As protein: CASSFPSNYGYTF.

This sequence joins TRBV5-1 and TRBJ1-1; 7 bases map to TRBD1. Germline trimming cut 3 bases from V and 5 bases from J; bases unmatched to any gene: 13. This CDR3 is 16 amino acids long. The germline gives CDR1 SGHRS, CDR2 YFSETQ. The CDR3 DNA follows: TGCGCCAGCAGCTCCAGGGGGGGCGACCGGATGACTGAAGCTTTCTTT. As protein: CASSSRGGDRMTEAFF.

This chain connects TRBV20-1 to TRBJ2-1, with D perhaps TRBD2 (6 bases). V was shortened by 1 base and J by 0 bases, with 13 bases between the two germline ends. Germline values: CDR1 DFQATT, CDR2 SNEGSKA (reference sequence). The CDR3 covers 16 residues. This CDR3 reads CSARVGGKNSYNEQFF. In DNA, the CDR3 is TGCAGTGCTAGAGTAGGCGGGAAAAACTCCTACAATGAGCAGTTCTTC.

This clonotype was recorded at least ten times. The V call is TRBV5-4, the J call TRBJ1-2, with TRBD1 identical over 12 bases. This CDR3 is 15 amino acids long. CDR1 and CDR2 from the germline V gene are SGHNT and YYREEE (reference sequence). The ends lost 5 bases at V and 6 bases at J; junction bases unmatched: 8. The CDR3 reads CASRSGTGGENGYTF. The CDR3 nucleotides read TGTGCCAGCAGGTCCGGGACAGGGGGCGAGAATGGCTACACCTTC.

With regard to this clonotype: A far larger clone is off by one base, so a read error is likely. The chain has TRBV7-6 and TRBJ1-1; tentatively, D is TRBD1 (5 bases). Germline V gene sequence: CDR1 SGHVS, CDR2 FNYEAQ. This CDR3 spans 12 amino acids. The CDR3 DNA follows: TGTACCAGCAGCAGAGGGGACACTGAAGCTTTCTTT. Amino acid sequence: CTSSRGDTEAFF.

In this sample, this clonotype turned up once. This clone may be a read error of a much larger clone one base away. The gene calls are TRBV5-6 and TRBJ2-1, with D hard to call. Germline V lookup: CDR1 SGHDT, CDR2 YYEEEE. This CDR3 is 14 amino acids long. CDR3 amino acids: CANSLGRANNEQFF. CDR3 bases: TGTGCCAACAGCTTGGGAAGGGCTAACAATGAGCAGTTCTTC.

This clonotype was seen only a few times. The genes are TRBV4-2 and TRBJ2-1; 10 bases are a match to TRBD1. Germline-derived CDR1 and CDR2 are LGHNA and YNFKEQ. Germline trimming cut 5 bases from V and 7 bases from J; bases unmatched to any gene: 8. The CDR3 length is 15 residues. The CDR3 DNA reads TGTGCCAGCAGCTACGCCGGGACAGGGGTTAATGAGCAGTTCTTC. Translation gives CASSYAGTGVNEQFF.

The gene calls are TRBV28 and TRBJ2-5, with D perhaps matching TRBD1 (6 bases). CDR1 and CDR2 from the germline V gene are MDHEN and SYDVKM. The CDR3 totals 15 residues. Trimming removed 1 base at V and 3 bases at J, with 12 bases between. The CDR3 protein is CASSLFSAGEETQYF. CDR3 nucleotide sequence: TGTGCCAGCAGTTTATTTTCGGCAGGGGAAGAGACCCAGTACTTC.

Notes on this clonotype: A much larger clonotype is one base distant, so this may be a read error. The V call is TRBV28, the J call TRBJ2-3, with D uncertain. The V and J ends lost 1 base and 2 bases respectively, with 10 bases between them. Germline loops: CDR1 MDHEN, CDR2 SYDVKM. The CDR3 sequence is 15 residues long. The CDR3 coding sequence is TGTGCCAGCAGTTTATTAAGGAAGATCACAGATACGCAGTATTTT. Protein product: CASSLLRKITDTQYF.

This clonotype was seen ten or more times. The chain couples TRBV7-9 to TRBJ1-1; no definite D call. V lost 2 bases and J 0 bases, leaving 10 bases between the germline ends. Germline V lookup: CDR1 SEHNR, CDR2 FQNEAQ (reference sequence). The CDR3 consists of 15 residues. CDR3 sequence reads: CASSLIKGLNTEAFF. The CDR3 coding sequence is TGTGCCAGCAGCTTAATAAAAGGGTTGAACACTGAAGCTTTCTTT.

Many counts were recorded for this clonotype. V is TRBV7-2 and J is TRBJ1-1; a possible D gene is TRBD1 (6 bases). The CDR3 is 16 residues long. V dropped 2 bases and J dropped 3 bases, with 16 bases sitting between them. CDR1 is SGHTA, CDR2 FQGNSA, per germline. As DNA, the CDR3 is TGTGCCAGCAGCTTATACAGGGTTCTCAGGGACACTGAAGCTTTCTTT. Translating gives CASSLYRVLRDTEAFF.